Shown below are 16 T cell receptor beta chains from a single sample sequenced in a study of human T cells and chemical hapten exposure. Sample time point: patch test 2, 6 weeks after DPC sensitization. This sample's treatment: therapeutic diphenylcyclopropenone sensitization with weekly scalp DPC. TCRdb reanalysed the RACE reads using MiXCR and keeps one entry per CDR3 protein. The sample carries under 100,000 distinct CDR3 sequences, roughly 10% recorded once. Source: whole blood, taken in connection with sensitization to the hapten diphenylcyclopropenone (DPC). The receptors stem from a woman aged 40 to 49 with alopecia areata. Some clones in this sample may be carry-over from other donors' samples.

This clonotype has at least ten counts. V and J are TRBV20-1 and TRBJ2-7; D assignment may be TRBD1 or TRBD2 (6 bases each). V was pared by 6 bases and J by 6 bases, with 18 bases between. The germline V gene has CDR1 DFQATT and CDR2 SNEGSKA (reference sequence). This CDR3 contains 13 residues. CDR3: CSAPEGGRIEQYF. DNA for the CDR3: TGCAGTGCCCCGGAGGGGGGAAGGATCGAGCAGTACTTC.

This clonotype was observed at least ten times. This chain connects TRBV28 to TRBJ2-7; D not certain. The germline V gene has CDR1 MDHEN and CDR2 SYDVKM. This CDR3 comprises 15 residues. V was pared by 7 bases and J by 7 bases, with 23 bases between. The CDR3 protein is CASTKPTGILKEQYF. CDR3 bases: TGTGCCAGCACCAAACCGACTGGGATTTTGAAGGAGCAGTACTTC.

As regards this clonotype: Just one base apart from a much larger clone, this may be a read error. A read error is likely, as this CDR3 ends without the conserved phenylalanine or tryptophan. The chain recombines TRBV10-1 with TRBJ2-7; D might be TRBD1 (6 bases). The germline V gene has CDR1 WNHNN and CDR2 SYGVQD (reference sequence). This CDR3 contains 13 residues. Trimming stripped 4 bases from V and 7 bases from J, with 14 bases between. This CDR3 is CASSGTVSREQYS. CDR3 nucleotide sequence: TGCGCCAGCAGTGGGACAGTGTCGAGGGAGCAGTACTCC.

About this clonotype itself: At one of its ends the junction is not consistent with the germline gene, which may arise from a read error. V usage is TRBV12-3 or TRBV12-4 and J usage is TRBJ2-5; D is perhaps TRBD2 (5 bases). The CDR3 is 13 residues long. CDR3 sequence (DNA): TGTGCCAGCCGTCGTGGCGGGTCGGAGACCCGGTACTTC. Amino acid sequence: CASRRGGSETRYF.

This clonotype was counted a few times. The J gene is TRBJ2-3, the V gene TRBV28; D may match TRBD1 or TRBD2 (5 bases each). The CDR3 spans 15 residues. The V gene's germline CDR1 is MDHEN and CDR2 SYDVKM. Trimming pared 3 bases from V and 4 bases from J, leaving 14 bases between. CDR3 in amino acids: CASSFEGRASDTQYF. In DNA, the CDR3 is TGTGCCAGCAGTTTTGAGGGGAGAGCATCAGATACGCAGTATTTT.

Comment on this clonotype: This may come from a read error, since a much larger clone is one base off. CDR3: CASSSLDRVPNGYTF. The CDR3, as DNA: TGTGCCAGCAGTTCCCTGGACAGAGTGCCCAATGGCTACACCTTC. This chain connects TRBV12-3 or TRBV12-4 to TRBJ1-2, with D possibly being TRBD1 (6 bases). V lost 4 bases to trimming and J lost 6 bases, with 18 bases between them. CDR3 length: 15 residues.

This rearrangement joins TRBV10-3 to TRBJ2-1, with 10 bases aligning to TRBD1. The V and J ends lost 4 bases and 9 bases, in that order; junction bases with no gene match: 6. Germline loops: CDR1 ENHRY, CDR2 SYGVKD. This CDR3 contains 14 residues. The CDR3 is CAISGDRGFGEQFF. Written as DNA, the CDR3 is TGTGCCATCAGTGGGGACAGGGGTTTCGGTGAGCAGTTCTTC.

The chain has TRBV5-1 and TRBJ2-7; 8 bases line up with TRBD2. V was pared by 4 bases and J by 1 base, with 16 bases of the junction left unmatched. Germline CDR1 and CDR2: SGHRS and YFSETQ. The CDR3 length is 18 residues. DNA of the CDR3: TGCGCCAGCAGCCTCTGGGCCAGCGAGAGCGGGAGATCCTACGAGCAGTACTTC. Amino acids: CASSLWASESGRSYEQYF.

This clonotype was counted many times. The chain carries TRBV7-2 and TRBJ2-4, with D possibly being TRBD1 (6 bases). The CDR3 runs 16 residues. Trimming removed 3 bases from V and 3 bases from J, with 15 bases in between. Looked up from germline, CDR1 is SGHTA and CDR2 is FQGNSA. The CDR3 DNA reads TGTGCCAGCAGCTTCCCCAGGGGAGAGGGCAAAAACATTCAGTACTTC. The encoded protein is CASSFPRGEGKNIQYF. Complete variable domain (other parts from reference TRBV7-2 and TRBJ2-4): GAGVSQSPSNKVTEKGKDVELRCDPISGHTALYWYRQSLGQGLEFLIYFQGNSAPDKSGLPSDRFSAERTGGSVSTLTIQRTQQEDSAVYLCASSFPRGEGKNIQYFGAGTRLSVL.

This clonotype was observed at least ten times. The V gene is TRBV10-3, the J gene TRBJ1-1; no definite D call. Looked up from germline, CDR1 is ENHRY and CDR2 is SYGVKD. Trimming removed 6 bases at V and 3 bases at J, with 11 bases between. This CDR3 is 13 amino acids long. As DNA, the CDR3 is TGTGCCATCAGAAGGAATCAGGACACTGAAGCTTTCTTT. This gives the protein CAIRRNQDTEAFF.

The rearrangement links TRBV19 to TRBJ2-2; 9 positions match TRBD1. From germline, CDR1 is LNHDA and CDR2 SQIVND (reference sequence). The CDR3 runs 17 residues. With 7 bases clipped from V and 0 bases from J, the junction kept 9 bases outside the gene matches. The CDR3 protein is CASMLFGTGPNTGELFF. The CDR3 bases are TGTGCCAGTATGCTCTTTGGGACAGGGCCGAACACCGGGGAGCTGTTTTTT.

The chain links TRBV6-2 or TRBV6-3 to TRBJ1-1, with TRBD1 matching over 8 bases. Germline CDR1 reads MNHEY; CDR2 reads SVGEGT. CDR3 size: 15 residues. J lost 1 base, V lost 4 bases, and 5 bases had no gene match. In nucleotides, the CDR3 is TGTGCCAGCAGTTCTGGAGACAGGGGGAACACTGAAGCTTTCTTT. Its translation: CASSSGDRGNTEAFF.

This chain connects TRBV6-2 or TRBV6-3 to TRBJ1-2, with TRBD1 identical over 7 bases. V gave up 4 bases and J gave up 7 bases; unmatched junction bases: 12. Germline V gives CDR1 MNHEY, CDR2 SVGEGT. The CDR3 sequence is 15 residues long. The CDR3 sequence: CASSCRDREVGGYTF. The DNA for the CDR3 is TGTGCCAGCAGTTGCCGTGACAGGGAGGTCGGTGGCTACACCTTC.

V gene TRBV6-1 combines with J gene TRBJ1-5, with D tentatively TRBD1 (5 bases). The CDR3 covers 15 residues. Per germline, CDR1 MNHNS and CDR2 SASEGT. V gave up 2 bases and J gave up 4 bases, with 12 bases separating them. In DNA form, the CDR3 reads TGTGCCAGCAGTGAAACGGGACGGGCAAATCAGCCCCAGCATTTT. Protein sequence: CASSETGRANQPQHF.

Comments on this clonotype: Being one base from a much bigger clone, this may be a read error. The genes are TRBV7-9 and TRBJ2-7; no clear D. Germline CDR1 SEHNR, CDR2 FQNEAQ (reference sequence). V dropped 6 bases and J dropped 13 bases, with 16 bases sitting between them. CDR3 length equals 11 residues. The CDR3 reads CASRRMGNEYF. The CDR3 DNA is TGTGCCAGCAGACGGATGGGGAACGAATACTTC.

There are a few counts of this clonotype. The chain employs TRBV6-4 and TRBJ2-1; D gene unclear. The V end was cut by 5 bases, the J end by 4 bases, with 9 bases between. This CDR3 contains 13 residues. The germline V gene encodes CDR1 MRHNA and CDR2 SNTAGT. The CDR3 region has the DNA TGTGCCAGCAGTAAGGGCATATACAATGAGCAGTTCTTC. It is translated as CASSKGIYNEQFF.